A selection of T cell receptor beta chains follows, all from one sample in a study of regulatory T cells in long-lasting Graves disease. TCRdb processed the multiplex PCR reads anew with MiXCR; each CDR3 protein has one entry. Of around 400,000 distinct CDR3 sequences listed, under 25% are singletons. The sequencing here drew on peripheral blood mononuclear cells (PBMCs), taken when the disease was refractory, from a patient treated with antithyroid drugs. The receptors were sampled from a female donor with Graves disease. CDR3s include the opening cysteine and the closing phenylalanine or tryptophan. Fields, in order: V gene, clone size, D gene, J gene, CDR3 protein, CDR3 DNA. The D gene is left open where the match is weak. Size is stated for part of the rows, as once, few or many counts, or as a class when the clone is expanded.

>TRBV28|many|NA|TRBJ2-7
CASRIQGHSYEQYF
TGTGCCAGCAGGATACAGGGACACTCCTACGAGCAGTACTTC
>TRBV30|NA|NA|TRBJ2-7
CASGLASSSEQYF
TGTGCCTCCGGGCTAGCCTCATCCTCGGAGCAGTACTTC
>TRBV5-1|few|NA|TRBJ2-2
CASSLETMWAGELFF
TGCGCCAGCAGCTTGGAGACGATGTGGGCCGGGGAGCTGTTTTTT
>TRBV7-2|few|NA|TRBJ1-2
CASSHRDYGYTF
TGTGCCAGCAGCCACAGGGACTATGGCTACACCTTC
>TRBV7-3|NA|NA|TRBJ2-2
CASSLYDGTSNELFF
TGTGCCAGCAGCTTGTATGATGGAACTAGCAATGAGCTGTTTTTT
>TRBV30|NA|TRBD2|TRBJ2-7
CAWTLAGGPIEQYF
TGTGCCTGGACCCTAGCGGGAGGCCCCATCGAGCAGTACTTC
>TRBV12-3/TRBV12-4|many|NA|TRBJ1-5
CASSSRGWWVNQPQHF
TGTGCCAGCAGTTCTCGGGGGTGGTGGGTCAATCAGCCCCAGCATTTT
>TRBV4-1|NA|NA|TRBJ1-1
CASSQKGKGIPSEAFF
TGCGCCAGCAGCCAAAAGGGTAAGGGAATACCCTCTGAAGCTTTCTTT
>TRBV20-1|NA|TRBD1|TRBJ2-7
CSARDVGTGAYEQYF
TGCAGTGCTAGAGATGTTGGGACAGGGGCCTACGAGCAGTACTTC
>TRBV9|NA|TRBD2|TRBJ2-1
CASSVSASGYNEQFF
TGTGCCAGCAGCGTTTCGGCTAGCGGGTACAATGAGCAGTTCTTC
>TRBV28|many|NA|TRBJ1-1
CASSLTWETEAFF
TGTGCCAGCAGCCTTACATGGGAAACTGAAGCTTTCTTT
>TRBV27|many|NA|TRBJ2-7
CASSPGDGYEQYF
TGTGCCAGCAGTCCCGGGGACGGATACGAGCAGTACTTC
>TRBV7-3|NA|NA|TRBJ2-1
CASSPYPGTVNEQFF
TGTGCCAGCAGCCCTTATCCCGGGACCGTCAATGAGCAGTTCTTC
>TRBV19|few|TRBD1|TRBJ1-2
CASRVWGQNHGYTF
TGTGCCAGTAGAGTCTGGGGACAGAACCATGGCTACACCTTC
>TRBV28|many|NA|TRBJ1-1
CASSLERVEGNTEAFF
TGTGCCAGCAGCCTGGAGAGGGTGGAGGGGAACACTGAAGCTTTCTTT
>TRBV10-3|many|NA|TRBJ1-5
CAISGTASGNQPQHF
TGTGCCATCAGTGGGACGGCCTCGGGCAATCAGCCCCAGCATTTT
>TRBV5-6|NA|NA|TRBJ2-5
CASSLAWIPDPQETQYF
TGTGCCAGCAGCCTCGCATGGATCCCTGACCCCCAAGAGACCCAGTACTTC
>TRBV28|many|TRBD2|TRBJ2-7
CASRKPLAGAYEQYF
TGTGCCAGCAGAAAACCACTAGCGGGTGCCTACGAGCAGTACTTC
>TRBV10-3|NA|NA|TRBJ1-1
CAISEAPGQLLGAFF
TGTGCCATCAGTGAGGCCCCTGGACAGTTATTGGGCGCTTTCTTT
>TRBV27|NA|NA|TRBJ2-2
CASSTHQGSSNTGELFF
TGTGCCAGCAGCACCCATCAGGGATCCTCGAACACCGGGGAGCTGTTTTTT
>TRBV10-3|many|NA|TRBJ2-7
CAISESAGLTTKPTYEQYF
TGTGCCATCAGTGAGTCAGCAGGGCTTACTACGAAACCCACCTACGAGCAGTACTTC
>TRBV11-2|many|NA|TRBJ1-3
CASSSYSSGNTIYF
TGTGCCAGCAGCTCCTACAGCTCTGGAAACACCATATATTTT
>TRBV18|few|NA|TRBJ1-1
CASSKTGQTATEAFF
TGTGCCAGCTCAAAGACGGGACAAACCGCCACTGAAGCTTTCTTT
>TRBV10-3|many|TRBD2|TRBJ2-5
CAISAASGQETQYF
TGTGCCATCAGTGCAGCTAGCGGCCAAGAGACCCAGTACTTC
>TRBV20-1|few|NA|TRBJ2-7
CSARDNSGRYEQYF
TGCAGTGCTAGAGATAACAGCGGACGCTACGAGCAGTACTTC
>TRBV12-3/TRBV12-4|many|TRBD1|TRBJ2-5
CASSLTGTGGLQTQYF
TGTGCCAGCAGTCTAACCGGGACAGGGGGCTTGCAGACCCAGTACTTC
>TRBV7-3|many|NA|TRBJ1-1
CASSLGGWDTEAFF
TGTGCCAGCAGCTTAGGGGGATGGGACACTGAAGCTTTCTTT
>TRBV28|many|NA|TRBJ2-4
CASNRPGAAGENIQYF
TGTGCCAGCAACCGCCCGGGGGCGGCGGGAGAAAACATTCAGTACTTC
>TRBV12-3/TRBV12-4|many|NA|TRBJ2-2
CASSFLAPFLGDTGELFF
TGTGCCAGCAGTTTTCTAGCTCCATTCCTGGGGGACACCGGGGAGCTGTTTTTT
>TRBV12-5|NA|NA|TRBJ2-1
CASGSGGNEQFF
TGTGCTAGTGGTTCAGGCGGAAATGAGCAGTTCTTC
>TRBV4-1|few|NA|TRBJ2-5
CASSPYIGRETQYF
TGCGCCAGCAGCCCTTATATAGGGCGGGAGACCCAGTACTTC
>TRBV11-2|many|NA|TRBJ1-5
CASSLRLNQPQHF
TGTGCCAGCAGCTTACGACTGAATCAGCCCCAGCATTTT
>TRBV6-1|NA|TRBD2|TRBJ2-6
CASSVLAGGPGANVLTF
TGTGCCAGCAGTGTACTAGCGGGAGGGCCTGGGGCCAACGTCCTGACTTTC
>TRBV3-1|NA|NA|TRBJ2-2
CASSPLDSNTGELFF
TGTGCCAGCAGCCCCCTGGACAGTAACACCGGGGAGCTGTTTTTT
>TRBV19|few|TRBD1|TRBJ1-5
CASHTGGAQPQHF
TGTGCCAGTCATACAGGGGGTGCTCAGCCCCAGCATTTT
>TRBV28|many|NA|TRBJ2-5
CASNPGVFETQYF
TGTGCCAGCAACCCAGGGGTTTTTGAGACCCAGTACTTC
>TRBV4-1|NA|NA|TRBJ1-1
CASSQGRGQVRDTEAFF
TGCGCCAGCAGCCAAGGTAGAGGTCAAGTTCGCGACACTGAAGCTTTCTTT
>TRBV6-2/TRBV6-3|many|NA|TRBJ2-7
CASNLGVNYEQYF
TGTGCCAGCAACTTGGGAGTAAACTACGAGCAGTACTTC
>TRBV28|many|TRBD1|TRBJ1-2
CAAKTGVPNYGYTF
TGTGCCGCAAAAACAGGGGTGCCAAACTATGGCTACACCTTC
>TRBV9|many|NA|TRBJ1-2
CASSVDGGGGYGYTF
TGTGCCAGCAGCGTAGATGGAGGGGGAGGTTATGGCTACACCTTC
>TRBV24-1|NA|NA|TRBJ2-1
CATSDPTLQGGEQFF
TGTGCCACCAGTGACCCTACCTTACAGGGTGGTGAGCAGTTCTTC
>TRBV28|NA|NA|TRBJ1-4
CASRSTGLNEKLFF
TGTGCCAGCAGGTCGACAGGCCTTAATGAAAAACTGTTTTTT